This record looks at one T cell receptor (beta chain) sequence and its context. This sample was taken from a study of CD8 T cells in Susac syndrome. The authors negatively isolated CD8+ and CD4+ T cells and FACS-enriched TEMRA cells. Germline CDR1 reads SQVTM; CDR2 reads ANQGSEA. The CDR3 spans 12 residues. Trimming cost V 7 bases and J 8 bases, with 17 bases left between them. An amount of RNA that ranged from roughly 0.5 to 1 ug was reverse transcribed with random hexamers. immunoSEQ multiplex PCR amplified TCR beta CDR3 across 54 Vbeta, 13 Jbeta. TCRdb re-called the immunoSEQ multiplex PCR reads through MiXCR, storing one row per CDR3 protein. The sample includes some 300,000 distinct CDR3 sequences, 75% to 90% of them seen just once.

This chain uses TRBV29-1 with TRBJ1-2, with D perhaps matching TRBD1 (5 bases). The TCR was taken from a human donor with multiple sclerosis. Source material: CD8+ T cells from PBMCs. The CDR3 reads CSDRNGAMGYTF. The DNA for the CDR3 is TGCAGCGACAGAAATGGGGCAATGGGCTACACCTTC. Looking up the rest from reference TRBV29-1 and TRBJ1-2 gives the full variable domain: SAVISQKPSRDICQRGTSLTIQCQVDSQVTMMFWYRQQPGQSLTLIATANQGSEATYESGFVIDKFPISRPNLTFSTLTVSNMSPEDSSIYLCSDRNGAMGYTFGSGTRLTVV.